This T cell receptor (beta chain) was recorded in a study of T cell responses to AZD1222 COVID-19 vaccine. TCRdb's copy holds only in-frame clones and misses some; the assay was immunoSEQ multiplex PCR. The sample contains more than 100,000 clones, 88% of which appear only once. The CDR3 is 15 amino acids. In germline, CDR1 is SGHTA, CDR2 FQGNSA. V lost 1 base, J lost 4 bases, and 11 bases lay in between. Sequenced material: peripheral blood, taken on day 0 of AZD1222 vaccination. This clonotype was sampled from an adult in good health. J is TRBJ1-3 and V is TRBV7-2; D is unclear. The CDR3 nucleotides read TGTGCCAGCAGCTTAGTACATCTCGGGGGAAACACCATATATTTT. Amino acids: CASSLVHLGGNTIYF. Combining the CDR3 with reference TRBV7-2 and TRBJ1-3 gives the whole variable domain GAGVSQSPSNKVTEKGKDVELRCDPISGHTALYWYRQSLGQGLEFLIYFQGNSAPDKSGLPSDRFSAERTGGSVSTLTIQRTQQEDSAVYLCASSLVHLGGNTIYFGEGSWLTVV.